These 16 T cell receptor beta chains were all obtained from the same sample, sequenced in a study of blood T cell repertoires in COVID-19. Sequenced by immunoSEQ multiplex PCR; TCRdb stores in-frame clones only, minus some. The table lists 150,000 or so clones, 80% of them singletons. Input material: peripheral blood. The receptors here all came from a man in his fifties or sixties with active or convalescent COVID-19.

In this sample, this clone turned up a few times. This chain connects TRBV2 to TRBJ1-1, with D possibly being TRBD1 (6 bases). Germline V lookup: CDR1 SNHLY, CDR2 FYNNEI. This CDR3 is 14 amino acids long. The ends were cut back, 1 base at V and 5 bases at J, with 11 bases in the middle. The CDR3 here is CASSEVGARTEAFF. The CDR3 DNA reads TGTGCCAGCAGTGAAGTGGGGGCTAGGACTGAAGCTTTCTTT.

The CDR3 spells CASSRRQALSYEQYF. The CDR3 nucleotides are TGTGCCAGCAGTCGAAGACAGGCCCTCTCCTACGAGCAGTACTTC. This chain uses TRBV7-6 with TRBJ2-7; the D gene is possibly TRBD1 (6 bases). Germline V gene lookup returns CDR1 SGHVS and CDR2 FNYEAQ. CDR3 length: 15 amino acids. V lost 6 bases and J 0 bases, leaving 15 bases between the germline ends.

DNA of the CDR3: TGTGCCAGTACCTCCTGGGAGGGCTCCAACACCATATATTTT. Protein product: CASTSWEGSNTIYF. The V and J genes are TRBV19 and TRBJ1-3; no clear D gene. Germline CDR1 and CDR2: LNHDA and SQIVND (reference sequence). Trimming stripped 7 bases from V and 7 bases from J, with 17 bases between. This CDR3 is 14 amino acids long.

This clone was observed once. The rearrangement links TRBV28 to TRBJ1-1, with a weak D call TRBD1 (6 bases). The V gene lost 7 bases and the J gene lost 4 bases, with 19 bases spanning the gap. CDR1 is MDHEN and CDR2 is SYDVKM in the germline V gene. This CDR3 is 15 amino acids long. CDR3 bases: TGTGCCAGCACCGAATTACAGGGCACGGGCACTGAAGCTTTCTTT. Residues: CASTELQGTGTEAFF.

The J gene is TRBJ1-3, the V gene TRBV10-3; unclear D gene. The length of the CDR3 is 13 residues. Germline V gene sequence: CDR1 ENHRY, CDR2 SYGVKD. The V end lost 10 bases, the J end lost 2 bases, and 12 bases lay between the germline ends. The CDR3 loop is CATQVSTGNTIYF. The DNA of the CDR3 is TGTGCCACCCAGGTGTCAACTGGAAACACCATATATTTT.

This chain connects TRBV5-1 to TRBJ1-6; no clear D. The ends were cut back, 1 base at V and 9 bases at J, with 5 bases in the middle. The germline V gene encodes CDR1 SGHRS and CDR2 YFSETQ. The CDR3 spans 12 residues. The CDR3 sequence: CASSLTGSPLHF. Written as DNA, the CDR3 is TGCGCCAGCAGCTTGACGGGTTCACCCCTCCACTTT. Filled out from reference TRBV5-1 and TRBJ1-6, the complete variable domain reads KAGVTQTPRYLIKTRGQQVTLSCSPISGHRSVSWYQQTPGQGLQFLFEYFSETQRNKGNFPGRFSGRQFSNSRSEMNVSTLELGDSALYLCASSLTGSPLHFGNGTRLTVT.

J is TRBJ1-5 and V is TRBV3-1 (or the pseudogene TRBV3-2); 8 bases map to TRBD1. This CDR3 comprises 15 residues. The V gene's germline CDR1 is LGHDT and CDR2 YNNKEL (reference sequence). V lost 1 base, J lost 4 bases, and 3 bases stayed unmatched. The CDR3: CASSQGTGINQPQHF. The CDR3, as DNA: TGTGCCAGCAGCCAAGGGACAGGGATAAATCAGCCCCAGCATTTT.

The chain carries TRBV6-2 or TRBV6-3 and TRBJ2-2, with D perhaps matching TRBD2 (5 bases). Trimming pared 6 bases from V and 0 bases from J, leaving 14 bases between. Germline assignment: CDR1 MNHEY and CDR2 SVGEGT. This CDR3 spans 16 amino acids. Here the CDR3 reads CASSPGLAANTGELFF. CDR3 DNA: TGTGCCAGCAGCCCTGGGCTAGCAGCGAACACCGGGGAGCTGTTTTTT.

The chain recombines TRBV5-4 with TRBJ1-5, with D possibly being TRBD1 (5 bases). The CDR3 has 16 residues. The V end lost 3 bases, the J end lost 5 bases, and 18 bases lay between the germline ends. Germline V CDR1 and CDR2: SGHNT, YYREEE (reference sequence). Here the CDR3 DNA reads TGTGCCAGCAGCTACCCGCAGGGTATTAGGGATCAGCCCCAGCATTTT. It is translated as CASSYPQGIRDQPQHF.

This sequence joins TRBV7-8 and TRBJ1-5, with TRBD1 matching 11 bases. The length of the CDR3 is 16 residues. Germline trimming cut 5 bases from V and 3 bases from J; bases unmatched to any gene: 6. In germline, CDR1 is SGHVS, CDR2 FQNEAQ. The CDR3 DNA reads as TGTGCCAGCAGCCCCGGACAGGGGGCGACCAATCAGCCCCAGCATTTT. Protein: CASSPGQGATNQPQHF.

V and J are TRBV19 and TRBJ1-5, with D uncertain. Germline loops: CDR1 LNHDA, CDR2 SQIVND (reference sequence). The CDR3 runs 15 residues. V lost 5 bases to trimming and J lost 7 bases, with 18 bases between them. The CDR3 nucleotides are TGTGCCAGTAGTCCCTCGACGGGTACGGGGCAGCCCCAGCATTTT. Amino acids: CASSPSTGTGQPQHF.

The J gene is TRBJ2-2, the V gene TRBV28, with D maybe TRBD1 (8 bases). CDR1 is MDHEN, CDR2 SYDVKM, per germline. The CDR3 runs to 15 residues. V dropped 6 bases and J dropped 6 bases, with 17 bases sitting between them. The CDR3 is CASSPNRGGAGELFF. Written as DNA, the CDR3 is TGTGCCAGCAGCCCTAACAGGGGGGGGGCCGGGGAGCTGTTTTTT.

V gene TRBV27 combines with J gene TRBJ2-7; 7 positions match TRBD2. The CDR3 loop spans 15 amino acids. Per germline, CDR1 MNHEY and CDR2 SMNVEV (reference sequence). V gave up 4 bases and J gave up 7 bases; unmatched junction bases: 13. In DNA form, the CDR3 reads TGTGCCAGCAGTTGGGGAGCGGGGCTTCCGGGGGAGCAGTACTTC. The encoded protein is CASSWGAGLPGEQYF.

The chain links TRBV10-3 to TRBJ1-5; D unclear. The V and J ends lost 1 base and 7 bases respectively, with 11 bases between them. Germline-derived CDR1 and CDR2 are ENHRY and SYGVKD. The CDR3 covers 14 residues. The CDR3 sequence is CAISEFGEGQPQHF. The CDR3 DNA reads TGTGCCATCAGTGAGTTCGGGGAAGGACAGCCCCAGCATTTT.

The CDR3 here is CASSVSLAGGPNTGELFF. Here the CDR3 DNA reads TGTGCCAGCAGCGTATCCTTAGCGGGAGGGCCCAACACCGGGGAGCTGTTTTTT. The chain carries TRBV9 and TRBJ2-2, with TRBD2 identical over 11 bases. Per the germline V gene, CDR1 is SGDLS and CDR2 is YYNGEE. The CDR3 is made up of 18 amino acids. The junction had 7 bases not matched to a gene; V was cut back by 1 base and J by 2 bases.

This clone was seen ten or more times. The gene calls are TRBV29-1 and TRBJ2-5; no firm D call. The CDR3 totals 10 residues. In germline, CDR1 is SQVTM, CDR2 ANQGSEA. The V gene lost 6 bases and the J gene lost 3 bases, with 5 bases spanning the gap. CDR3 in DNA: TGCAGCGTCGAGGAAGAGACCCAGTACTTC. Residues: CSVEEETQYF.